In this sample, the clone carrying this TCR beta chain turned up once. Its antigen is unidentified. V shed 1 base and J 7 bases; nucleotides not matched to a gene: 8. Germline CDR1 SGHNT, CDR2 YYREEE (reference sequence). The CDR3 is 15 residues long. This specimen comes from a study of siplizumab effects on memory and regulatory T cells. The study, taken as a whole, reports: Naive or memory phenotype assignment was not possible for roughly 75-95% of proliferating CD4+ or CD8+ clones.

The protocol was immunoSEQ multiplex PCR, while the TCRdb copy is restricted to in-frame clones and leaves out a portion. The sample lists roughly 68,000 clones, approximately 97% occurring once. The receptor was derived from a human donor in good health. The sample comprised naive CD8+ T cells sorted from blood. The V call is TRBV5-4, the J call TRBJ2-4; TRBD1 matches 7 bases. The CDR3 here is CASSLWGQNINIQYF. The DNA for the CDR3 is TGTGCCAGCAGCTTGTGGGGACAGAACATCAACATTCAGTACTTC. The variable domain in full, completed from reference TRBV5-4 and TRBJ2-4, reads ETGVTQSPTHLIKTRGQQVTLRCSSQSGHNTVSWYQQALGQGPQFIFQYYREEENGRGNFPPRFSGLQFPNYSSELNVNALELDDSALYLCASSLWGQNINIQYFGAGTRLSVL.